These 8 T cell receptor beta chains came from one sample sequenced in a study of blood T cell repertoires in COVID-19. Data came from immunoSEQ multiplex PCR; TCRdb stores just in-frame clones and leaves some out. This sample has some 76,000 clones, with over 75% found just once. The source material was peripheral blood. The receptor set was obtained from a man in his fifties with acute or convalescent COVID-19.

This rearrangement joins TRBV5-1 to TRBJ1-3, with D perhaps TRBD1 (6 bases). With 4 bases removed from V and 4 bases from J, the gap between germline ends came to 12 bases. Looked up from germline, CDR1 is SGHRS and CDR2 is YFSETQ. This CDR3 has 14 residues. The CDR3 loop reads CASSQNTGGNTIYF. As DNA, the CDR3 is TGCGCCAGCAGCCAAAATACAGGGGGAAACACCATATATTTT.

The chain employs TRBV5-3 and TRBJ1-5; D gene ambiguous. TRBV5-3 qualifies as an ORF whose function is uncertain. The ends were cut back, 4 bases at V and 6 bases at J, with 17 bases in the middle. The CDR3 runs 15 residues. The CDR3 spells CARSRCFGLSQPQHF. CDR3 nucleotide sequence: TGTGCCAGAAGCCGGTGCTTTGGTCTTAGTCAGCCCCAGCATTTT.

The DNA of the CDR3 is TGCGCCAGCAGTGAGTATGCAGATCGTCCCATCTACTATGGCTACACCTTC. It translates to CASSEYADRPIYYGYTF. The chain carries TRBV10-1 and TRBJ1-2; D remains ambiguous. This CDR3 is 17 amino acids long. CDR1 WNHNN and CDR2 SYGVQD come from the germline V gene (reference sequence). Trimming took off 1 base at V and 3 bases at J, with 18 bases between the two ends.

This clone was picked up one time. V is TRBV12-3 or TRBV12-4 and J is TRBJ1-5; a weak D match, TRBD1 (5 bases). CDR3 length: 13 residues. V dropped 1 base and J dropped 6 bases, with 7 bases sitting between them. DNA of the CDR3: TGTGCCAGCAGTTTAGTGGGGGGTCAGCCCCAGCATTTT. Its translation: CASSLVGGQPQHF.

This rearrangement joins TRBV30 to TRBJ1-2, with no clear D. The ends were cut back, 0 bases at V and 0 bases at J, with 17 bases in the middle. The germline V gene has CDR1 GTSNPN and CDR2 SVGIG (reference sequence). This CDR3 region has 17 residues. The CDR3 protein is CAWSVLSPNLPNYGYTF. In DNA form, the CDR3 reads TGTGCCTGGAGTGTACTGTCTCCGAACTTACCTAACTATGGCTACACCTTC.

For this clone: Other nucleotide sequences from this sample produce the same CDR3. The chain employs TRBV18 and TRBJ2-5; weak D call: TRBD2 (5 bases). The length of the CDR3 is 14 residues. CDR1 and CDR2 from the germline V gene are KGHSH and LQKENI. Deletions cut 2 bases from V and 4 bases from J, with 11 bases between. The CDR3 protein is CASSPGLAGETQYF. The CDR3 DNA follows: TGTGCCAGCTCACCAGGGCTAGCAGGAGAGACCCAGTACTTC.

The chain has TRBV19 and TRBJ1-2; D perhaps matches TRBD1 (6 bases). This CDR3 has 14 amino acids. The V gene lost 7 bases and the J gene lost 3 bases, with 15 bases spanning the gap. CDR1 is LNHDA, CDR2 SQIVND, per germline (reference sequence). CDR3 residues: CASNRQATDYGYTF. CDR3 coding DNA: TGTGCCAGTAATAGACAGGCGACAGACTATGGCTACACCTTC.

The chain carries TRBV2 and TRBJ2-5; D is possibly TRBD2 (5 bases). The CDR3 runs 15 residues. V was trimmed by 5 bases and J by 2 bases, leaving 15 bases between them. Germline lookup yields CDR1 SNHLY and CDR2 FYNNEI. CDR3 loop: CASSRAGGPQETQYF. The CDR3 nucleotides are TGTGCCAGCAGTCGTGCAGGAGGACCGCAAGAGACCCAGTACTTC.